What follows describes a single T cell receptor beta chain. This entry belongs to a study of control samples from healthy donors and cancer patients. TCRdb's copy holds only in-frame clones and misses some; the assay was immunoSEQ multiplex PCR. The table has some 140,000 clones, less than 90% seen once; the top ten hold approximately 9%. CDR3 length equals 14 residues. V lost 1 base and J lost 5, with 12 bases in between. Germline CDR1 SGHKS, CDR2 YYEKEE (reference sequence). This TCR derives from a woman aged 30 to 39 in good health. This sequence joins TRBV5-5 and TRBJ1-1; D is possibly TRBD1 (5 bases). Input material: blood. DNA of the CDR3: TGTGCCAGCAGCTTGAGTTATGGGGGGACTGAAGCTTTCTTT. Translation gives CASSLSYGGTEAFF. Full variable domain (remainder filled in from reference TRBV5-5 and TRBJ1-1): DAGVTQSPTHLIKTRGQQVTLRCSPISGHKSVSWYQQVLGQGPQFIFQYYEKEERGRGNFPDRFSARQFPNYSSELNVNALLLGDSALYLCASSLSYGGTEAFFGQGTRLTVV.